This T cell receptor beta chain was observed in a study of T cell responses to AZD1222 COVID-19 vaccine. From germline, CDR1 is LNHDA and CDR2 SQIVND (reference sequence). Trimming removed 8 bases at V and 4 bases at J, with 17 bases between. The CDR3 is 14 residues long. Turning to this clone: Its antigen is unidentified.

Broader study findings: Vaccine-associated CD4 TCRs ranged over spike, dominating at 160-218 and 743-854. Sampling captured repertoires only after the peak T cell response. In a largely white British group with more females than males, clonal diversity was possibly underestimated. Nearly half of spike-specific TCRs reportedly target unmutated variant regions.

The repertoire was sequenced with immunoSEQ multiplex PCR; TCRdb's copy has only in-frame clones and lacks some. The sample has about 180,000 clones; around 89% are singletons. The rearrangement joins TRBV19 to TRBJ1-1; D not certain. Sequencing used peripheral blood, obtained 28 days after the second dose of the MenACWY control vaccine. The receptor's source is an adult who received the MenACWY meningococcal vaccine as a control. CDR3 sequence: CASRIPSVATEAFF. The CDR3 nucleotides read TGTGCCAGTCGAATCCCCAGCGTGGCCACTGAAGCTTTCTTT.